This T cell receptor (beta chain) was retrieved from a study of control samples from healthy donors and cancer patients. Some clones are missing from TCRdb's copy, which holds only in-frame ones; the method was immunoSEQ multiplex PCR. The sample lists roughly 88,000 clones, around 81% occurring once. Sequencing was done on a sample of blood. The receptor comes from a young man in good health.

CDR3 coding DNA: TGTGCCAGCAGCTCCACCCGTGGAAACACCATATATTTT. Translation gives CASSSTRGNTIYF. The genes are TRBV9 and TRBJ1-3; D call uncertain. Germline loops: CDR1 SGDLS, CDR2 YYNGEE. The germline V and J ends were trimmed by 4 bases and 3 bases, with 8 bases remaining between them. The CDR3 spans 13 residues.